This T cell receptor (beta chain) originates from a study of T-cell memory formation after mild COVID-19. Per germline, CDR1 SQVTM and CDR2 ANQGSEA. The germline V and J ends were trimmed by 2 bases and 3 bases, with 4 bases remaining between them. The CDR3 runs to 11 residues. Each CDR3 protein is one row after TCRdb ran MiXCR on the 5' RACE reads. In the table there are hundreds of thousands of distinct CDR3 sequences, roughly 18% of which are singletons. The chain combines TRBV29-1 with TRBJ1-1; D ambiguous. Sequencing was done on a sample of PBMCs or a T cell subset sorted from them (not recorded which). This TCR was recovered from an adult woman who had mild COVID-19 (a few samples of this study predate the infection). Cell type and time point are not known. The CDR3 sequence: CSVEQDTEAFF. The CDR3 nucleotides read TGCAGCGTTGAACAGGACACTGAAGCTTTCTTT.